This T cell receptor (beta chain) was identified in a study of blood T cell repertoires in COVID-19. Across the whole study: Samples came from the United States, Italy and Spain, spanning acute and convalescent COVID-19. Sample material is recorded as cDNA or gDNA derived from T cells, B-cell-depleted T cells, or PBMCs.

TCRdb's copy holds only in-frame clones and misses some; the assay was immunoSEQ multiplex PCR. The data hold fewer than 350,000 clones, with around four fifths observed a single time. In germline, CDR1 is LNHDA, CDR2 SQIVND (reference sequence). The CDR3 has 16 residues. Trimming removed 0 bases from V and 6 bases from J; junction bases left unmatched: 9. Sample: peripheral blood. V usage is TRBV19 and J usage is TRBJ1-2, with 8 positions matching TRBD1. This TCR derives from a woman between 45 and 60 years old with active or convalescent COVID-19. The CDR3 nucleotides are TGTGCCAGTAGTATAGATCTCCTGAACAGGGGGGATGGCTACACCTTC. Translating it yields CASSIDLLNRGDGYTF.